Listed below are T cell receptor beta chains from one sample, sequenced in a study of blood T cell repertoires in COVID-19. Profiling relied on immunoSEQ multiplex PCR, and the TCRdb table lists in-frame clones only, not all of them. The data show fewer than 400,000 clones, with roughly 89% seen just once and approximately 2% held by the top ten. The sequencing input was peripheral blood. These receptors all stem from a woman in her twenties or thirties with COVID-19, enrolled during active disease. Each CDR3 is given with its conserved first and last residue. Fields, in order: V gene, clone size, CDR3 length, CDR3 protein. Some rows have no size entry. The others give once, few or many, or a class for an expanded clone.

V gene: TRBV27
clone size: NA
CDR3 length: 14
CDR3 protein: CASSAGTGFTEAFF

V gene: TRBV4-1
clone size: NA
CDR3 length: 16
CDR3 protein: CASSLGRGEANQPQHF

V gene: TRBV27
clone size: NA
CDR3 length: 16
CDR3 protein: CASSLLAGASTGELFF

V gene: TRBV5-1
clone size: few
CDR3 length: 16
CDR3 protein: CASSLRVGASTDTQYF

V gene: TRBV4-2
clone size: NA
CDR3 length: 13
CDR3 protein: CASSDRVYYGYTF

V gene: TRBV15
clone size: NA
CDR3 length: 15
CDR3 protein: CATSTKRGGGETQYF

V gene: TRBV28
clone size: NA
CDR3 length: 15
CDR3 protein: CASSSPRGASYGYTF

V gene: TRBV4-2
clone size: NA
CDR3 length: 16
CDR3 protein: CASSPHQGAGNQPQHF

V gene: TRBV10-3
clone size: NA
CDR3 length: 13
CDR3 protein: CAACGDSQAPLHF

V gene: TRBV18
clone size: once
CDR3 length: 17
CDR3 protein: CASSPFIPGGADQPQHF

V gene: TRBV29-1
clone size: NA
CDR3 length: 15
CDR3 protein: CSVEKAGAHTDTQYF

V gene: TRBV7-3
clone size: NA
CDR3 length: 14
CDR3 protein: CASSLAGGYYEQYF

V gene: TRBV2
clone size: NA
CDR3 length: 14
CDR3 protein: CARGTSGNTGELFF

V gene: TRBV9
clone size: NA
CDR3 length: 16
CDR3 protein: CASTLTAGGGRYGYTF

V gene: TRBV18
clone size: NA
CDR3 length: 15
CDR3 protein: CASSPTTVNTGELFF

V gene: TRBV9
clone size: NA
CDR3 length: 15
CDR3 protein: CASSDPIAAPLEQYF

V gene: TRBV19
clone size: NA
CDR3 length: 15
CDR3 protein: CASSSQGVSDYGYTF

V gene: TRBV5-4
clone size: NA
CDR3 length: 15
CDR3 protein: CASSPGLAGTGELFF

V gene: TRBV7-8
clone size: NA
CDR3 length: 15
CDR3 protein: CASSFGSGGEETQYF

V gene: TRBV6-1
clone size: few
CDR3 length: 14
CDR3 protein: CASSYRQGNSPLHF

V gene: TRBV10-3
clone size: NA
CDR3 length: 17
CDR3 protein: CAIRTRQGEGFSSEAFF

V gene: TRBV7-8
clone size: NA
CDR3 length: 13
CDR3 protein: CASNERNQETQYF

V gene: TRBV19
clone size: once
CDR3 length: 15
CDR3 protein: CASSRDRGAYNEQFF

V gene: TRBV24-1
clone size: NA
CDR3 length: 16
CDR3 protein: CATSDPGTGEGQPQHF

V gene: TRBV6-5
clone size: NA
CDR3 length: 14
CDR3 protein: CASSQQPGRSEAFF

V gene: TRBV5-1
clone size: few
CDR3 length: 18
CDR3 protein: CASSLRRYPGLAQETQYF

V gene: TRBV5-1
clone size: NA
CDR3 length: 15
CDR3 protein: CASSPGTGAGTEAFF

V gene: TRBV6-1
clone size: few
CDR3 length: 15
CDR3 protein: CASSEAPEGNQPQHF

V gene: TRBV5-4
clone size: NA
CDR3 length: 15
CDR3 protein: CASSLGTGQNEKLFF

V gene: TRBV6-5
clone size: NA
CDR3 length: 14
CDR3 protein: CASRETGGVSEQFF

V gene: TRBV6-2/TRBV6-3
clone size: NA
CDR3 length: 13
CDR3 protein: CASSYRPVDSQFF

V gene: TRBV6-5
clone size: once
CDR3 length: 13
CDR3 protein: CASMLGGIEPQHF

V gene: TRBV5-1
clone size: NA
CDR3 length: 14
CDR3 protein: CASSSGGGADTQYF

V gene: TRBV18
clone size: NA
CDR3 length: 16
CDR3 protein: CASSSSGGAVQETQYF

V gene: TRBV9
clone size: NA
CDR3 length: 17
CDR3 protein: CASSVGLAGGNTGELFF

V gene: TRBV4-3
clone size: NA
CDR3 length: 15
CDR3 protein: CASSQDPSRADTQYF

V gene: TRBV18
clone size: NA
CDR3 length: 15
CDR3 protein: CASSPASGGAYEQFF

V gene: TRBV15
clone size: once
CDR3 length: 18
CDR3 protein: CATSREGQSPAGANVLTF

V gene: TRBV4-1
clone size: NA
CDR3 length: 19
CDR3 protein: CASSQVEVRLAGTYNEQFF

V gene: TRBV5-6
clone size: NA
CDR3 length: 13
CDR3 protein: CASSPSRNYGYTF

V gene: TRBV28
clone size: NA
CDR3 length: 13
CDR3 protein: CASSPTGGRGYTF

V gene: TRBV19
clone size: NA
CDR3 length: 17
CDR3 protein: CASSAPSLAGGRNEQFF

V gene: TRBV5-5
clone size: NA
CDR3 length: 14
CDR3 protein: CASSFGTGGNTIYF